This T cell receptor (beta chain) derives from a study of T cell clones after liver transplantation. The protocol was immunoSEQ multiplex PCR, while the TCRdb copy is restricted to in-frame clones and leaves out a portion. The data show 85,000 to 110,000 clones, with around 84% seen just once and around 2.9% held by the top ten. The sample holds one count of this clone. The same CDR3 can be traced to other DNA sequences in this sample. The CDR3 consists of 15 residues. Germline V gene sequence: CDR1 SGHTA, CDR2 FQGNSA. Trimming removed 3 bases at V and 3 bases at J, with 11 bases between. This rearrangement joins TRBV7-2 to TRBJ2-2; TRBD1 might be the D (5 bases). The receptor's source is a human patient who received a liver transplant. Some T cells may arise from the graft donor. This sample comprised CD4+ T cells from blood, obtained approximately 50 months after liver transplant. This chain's CDR3 is CASSFKGRDTGELFF. The CDR3 DNA is TGTGCCAGCAGCTTTAAGGGCAGGGACACCGGGGAGCTGTTTTTT.